This TCR beta chain was sequenced during a study of beta chain features in type 1 diabetes. The investigators reverse transcribed all of the isolated RNA, so they sequenced expressed TCRB transcripts. Libraries were prepared by immunoSEQ multiplex PCR; TCRdb keeps only in-frame clonotypes and omits some of them. This table has roughly 170,000 clones, 10% to 15% appearing once. Markers CD45RO/CCR7/CD25/CD127/CD95/CD27 served to sort CD4+ naive, central memory, regulatory and stem cell-like memory cells. From germline, CDR1 is SGHTA and CDR2 FQGTGA. CDR3 length: 15 residues. The V end was cut by 5 bases, the J end by 1 base, with 14 bases between. This clone was picked up a small number of times.

The origin of this receptor is a woman aged 18-30 years in good health. The source material was central memory CD4+ T cells from blood. The V call is TRBV7-3, the J call TRBJ1-1; a weak D match, TRBD1 (5 bases). CDR3 nucleotide sequence: TGTGCCAGCAGCATTCACGTGGGGCCGAACACTGAAGCTTTCTTT. Protein: CASSIHVGPNTEAFF. Based on the CDR3 plus reference TRBV7-3 and TRBJ1-1, the full variable domain is GAGVSQTPSNKVTEKGKYVELRCDPISGHTALYWYRQSLGQGPEFLIYFQGTGAADDSGLPNDRFFAVRPEGSVSTLKIQRTERGDSAVYLCASSIHVGPNTEAFFGQGTRLTVV.